Listed below are T cell receptor beta chains from one sample, sequenced in a study of a mutant IDH1 vaccine in newly diagnosed glioma. Repertoires were generated with immunoSEQ multiplex PCR, while TCRdb's copy carries only in-frame clones and drops some. This sample has roughly 60,000 clones, with approximately 85% found just once. Their specific antigens are unknown. This specimen consisted of PBMCs, obtained from a glioma patient whose treatment included an IDH1 peptide vaccine. Source of these receptors: a man aged 25-45 years with glioma. Each CDR3 is given with its conserved first and last residue. The D gene is left open where the match is weak. Rows give clone size only sometimes, using once, few, many, or a class for an expanded clone.

D gene: NA
V gene: TRBV4-1
J gene: TRBJ1-6
clone size: NA
CDR3 protein: CASSQVLHLLFLIDSPLHF
CDR3 DNA: TGCGCCAGCAGCCAAGTACTTCACCTTCTCTTTCTAATAGATTCACCCCTCCACTTT

D gene: TRBD1
V gene: TRBV19
J gene: TRBJ1-5
clone size: NA
CDR3 protein: CASSRGQGGSQPQHF
CDR3 DNA: TGTGCCAGTAGTCGGGGACAGGGAGGAAGTCAGCCCCAGCATTTT

D gene: TRBD1
V gene: TRBV6-1
J gene: TRBJ2-7
clone size: NA
CDR3 protein: CASRPGQGLKGYF
CDR3 DNA: TGTGCCAGCAGGCCGGGACAGGGGCTCAAGGGGTACTTC

D gene: NA
V gene: TRBV5-6
J gene: TRBJ1-2
clone size: NA
CDR3 protein: CASSLGPIGSPENYGYTF
CDR3 DNA: TGTGCCAGCAGCTTGGGCCCCATTGGTAGTCCGGAAAACTATGGCTACACCTTC

D gene: NA
V gene: TRBV7-9
J gene: TRBJ2-5
clone size: NA
CDR3 protein: CASSYAGVKETQYF
CDR3 DNA: TGTGCCAGCAGCTACGCAGGGGTGAAAGAGACCCAGTACTTC

D gene: NA
V gene: TRBV5-6
J gene: TRBJ2-7
clone size: once
CDR3 protein: CASTPETGDYEQYF
CDR3 DNA: TGTGCCAGCACCCCCGAGACGGGGGACTACGAGCAGTACTTC

D gene: NA
V gene: TRBV6-5
J gene: TRBJ1-5
clone size: few
CDR3 protein: CASGRGSNQPQHF
CDR3 DNA: TGTGCCAGCGGCCGGGGGAGCAATCAGCCCCAGCATTTT

D gene: NA
V gene: TRBV6-4
J gene: TRBJ1-1
clone size: few
CDR3 protein: CASSEFLNTEAFF
CDR3 DNA: TGTGCCAGCAGCGAGTTCCTGAACACTGAAGCTTTCTTT

D gene: TRBD1
V gene: TRBV5-4
J gene: TRBJ1-4
clone size: NA
CDR3 protein: CASSRSDRGAEKLFF
CDR3 DNA: TGTGCCAGCAGCCGATCGGACAGGGGTGCTGAAAAACTGTTTTTT

D gene: NA
V gene: TRBV5-4
J gene: TRBJ1-1
clone size: NA
CDR3 protein: CASSVVTHSTEAFF
CDR3 DNA: TGTGCCAGCAGCGTTGTTACCCATTCCACTGAAGCTTTCTTT

D gene: NA
V gene: TRBV5-1
J gene: TRBJ2-1
clone size: NA
CDR3 protein: CASSSYRGAPGNEQFF
CDR3 DNA: TGCGCCAGCAGCTCCTATAGGGGGGCCCCGGGCAATGAGCAGTTCTTC

D gene: TRBD1
V gene: TRBV5-6
J gene: TRBJ1-2
clone size: NA
CDR3 protein: CASSQDRGIGNGYTF
CDR3 DNA: TGTGCCAGCAGCCAGGACAGGGGGATCGGGAATGGCTACACCTTC

D gene: NA
V gene: TRBV2
J gene: TRBJ1-1
clone size: few
CDR3 protein: CASNQRGLNTEAFF
CDR3 DNA: TGTGCCAGCAATCAACGGGGTTTGAACACTGAAGCTTTCTTT

D gene: TRBD1
V gene: TRBV11-2
J gene: TRBJ2-2
clone size: NA
CDR3 protein: CASSRTGGPGELFF
CDR3 DNA: TGTGCCAGCAGCAGGACAGGGGGCCCCGGGGAGCTGTTTTTT

D gene: TRBD1
V gene: TRBV27
J gene: TRBJ1-4
clone size: NA
CDR3 protein: CASSFSQGAINEKLFF
CDR3 DNA: TGTGCCAGCAGTTTTTCACAGGGGGCGATTAATGAAAAACTGTTTTTT

D gene: NA
V gene: TRBV11-2
J gene: TRBJ1-2
clone size: NA
CDR3 protein: CASSPTPDPRDYGYTF
CDR3 DNA: TGTGCCAGCAGCCCCACCCCCGACCCCCGGGACTATGGCTACACCTTC

D gene: TRBD1
V gene: TRBV18
J gene: TRBJ2-7
clone size: NA
CDR3 protein: CASSKSSSGTGGAEQYF
CDR3 DNA: TGTGCCAGCTCAAAAAGTTCTTCCGGGACAGGGGGCGCCGAGCAGTACTTC

D gene: NA
V gene: TRBV28
J gene: TRBJ2-1
clone size: NA
CDR3 protein: CASTQVYNEQFF
CDR3 DNA: TGTGCCAGCACCCAGGTCTACAATGAGCAGTTCTTC

D gene: TRBD1
V gene: TRBV28
J gene: TRBJ1-1
clone size: NA
CDR3 protein: CASSQNSRGETEAFF
CDR3 DNA: TGTGCCAGCAGCCAAAATAGCAGGGGGGAGACTGAAGCTTTCTTT

D gene: TRBD2
V gene: TRBV11-2
J gene: TRBJ2-1
clone size: NA
CDR3 protein: CASSDGGASYNEQFF
CDR3 DNA: TGTGCCAGCAGCGACGGGGGGGCGTCCTACAATGAGCAGTTCTTC

D gene: NA
V gene: TRBV6-5
J gene: TRBJ1-1
clone size: NA
CDR3 protein: CASSEGTPVSFF
CDR3 DNA: TGTGCCAGCAGTGAAGGGACCCCGGTGTCTTTCTTT

D gene: TRBD2
V gene: TRBV29-1
J gene: TRBJ2-1
clone size: NA
CDR3 protein: CSVEDLSGGAAFF
CDR3 DNA: TGCAGCGTTGAAGATCTCAGCGGGGGGGCCGCGTTCTTC

D gene: TRBD1
V gene: TRBV5-4
J gene: TRBJ2-7
clone size: NA
CDR3 protein: CASSQGQGAGEQYF
CDR3 DNA: TGTGCCAGCAGCCAGGGACAGGGGGCGGGAGAGCAGTACTTC

D gene: TRBD1
V gene: TRBV28
J gene: TRBJ1-2
clone size: NA
CDR3 protein: CASSLPGTGVGYTF
CDR3 DNA: TGTGCCAGCAGTTTGCCCGGAACAGGGGTTGGCTACACCTTC

D gene: NA
V gene: TRBV19
J gene: TRBJ1-1
clone size: NA
CDR3 protein: CASSRFSGTSEAFF
CDR3 DNA: TGTGCCAGTAGCCGATTTTCCGGGACCTCTGAAGCTTTCTTT

D gene: NA
V gene: TRBV5-1
J gene: TRBJ2-1
clone size: NA
CDR3 protein: CASSPDSNEQFF
CDR3 DNA: TGCGCCAGCAGCCCCGACAGTAATGAGCAGTTCTTC

D gene: TRBD2
V gene: TRBV19
J gene: TRBJ2-7
clone size: NA
CDR3 protein: CASSDPPLAGGPYEQYF
CDR3 DNA: TGTGCCAGTAGTGACCCGCCCCTAGCGGGGGGGCCCTACGAGCAGTACTTC